A selection of T cell receptor beta chains follows, all from one sample in a study of shared clonotypes between healthy human individuals. Libraries were prepared by immunoSEQ multiplex PCR; TCRdb keeps only in-frame clonotypes and omits some of them. Seen here are around 700,000 clones, approximately 73% observed once, and the top ten hold around 1.7%. Sequencing used memory CD4+ T cells sorted from blood. These receptors were taken from a woman in her thirties in good health. Both conserved end residues are trimmed from each CDR3. Each record gives: V gene, J gene, clone size, CDR3 protein. Only some rows state a clone size, as once, few, many or a class for expanded clones.

TRBV11-2	TRBJ2-3	.	ASSLGTTWDTQY
TRBV10-1	TRBJ2-1	.	ASSPGTGGREQF
TRBV6-6	TRBJ2-7	once	ASSRQDSSYEQY
TRBV5-1	TRBJ1-4	.	ASSAMGRGEKLF
TRBV28	TRBJ2-7	.	ASSLSGRASYEQY
TRBV9	TRBJ1-2	.	ASSAIQGTSNYGYT
TRBV11-2	TRBJ2-7	.	ASTNLRAYEQY
TRBV5-6	TRBJ1-1	.	ASSQRGATVNTEAF
TRBV28	TRBJ1-5	.	ASSLPLSEYSNQPQH
TRBV5-1	TRBJ2-5	.	ASSLDRGQTQY
TRBV28	TRBJ2-3	many	ASSRGLAGDADTQY
TRBV18	TRBJ1-1	.	ASSPNGQGFEAF
TRBV11-2	TRBJ2-5	.	ASSQPAGASQETQY
TRBV11-2	TRBJ1-1	.	ASSSSDRPNTEAF
TRBV19	TRBJ1-1	.	ASTRWGQGLSNTEAF
TRBV6-5	TRBJ1-3	.	ASSYSTGHGNTIY
TRBV19	TRBJ1-1	.	ASRLGISRGNTEAF
TRBV19	TRBJ2-2	.	ASTGTRGPAHTGELF
TRBV11-2	TRBJ2-3	once	ASREQGYADTQY
TRBV19	TRBJ1-5	few	ASSIADRGFQPQH
TRBV19	TRBJ1-2	.	ASSQGRGHDGYT
TRBV19	TRBJ2-1	.	ASSLGTGENEQF
TRBV7-2	TRBJ1-4	.	ASSSQGGTTNEKLF
TRBV28	TRBJ1-5	.	ASSFRMLNQPQH
TRBV18	TRBJ2-1	once	ASSPRDHDNEQF
TRBV6-1	TRBJ1-1	.	ASSEPNWSGTEAF
TRBV27	TRBJ1-5	few	ASRRQGADQPQH
TRBV18	TRBJ1-1	.	ASSPAGQGATEAF
TRBV5-6	TRBJ2-1	.	ASSLVAGGYNEQF
TRBV5-1	TRBJ2-2	few	ASSLAEIFGELF
TRBV6-5	TRBJ2-3	.	ASASTDTQY
TRBV30	TRBJ2-5	.	ACPEGLHARTQY
TRBV10-1	TRBJ2-2	.	ASSESLNTGELF
TRBV7-9	TRBJ2-6	few	ASSGDSIIGANVLT
TRBV5-6	TRBJ1-5	few	ASSAGGRFDQPQH
TRBV28	TRBJ1-5	.	ASNTGRRSNQPQH
TRBV2	TRBJ2-3	few	ASSVGLSDTQY
TRBV4-1	TRBJ2-4	.	ASSQPTAGAKNIQY
TRBV10-3	TRBJ1-1	once	AISGPGGDTEAF
TRBV6-5	TRBJ2-2	.	ASSPEFESGELF
TRBV11-2	TRBJ1-1	.	ASSLAGGQGTEAF
TRBV19	TRBJ2-3	few	ASRPTGSTDTQY
TRBV6-6	TRBJ2-1	.	ASSYKGDEQF
TRBV28	TRBJ1-2	.	ASSRTGRYGYT
TRBV28	TRBJ2-6	.	ASSSWTSGLSGANVLT
TRBV28	TRBJ1-2	few	ASSLLVNYGYT
TRBV5-1	TRBJ2-1	.	ASSSGTGGLGSYNEQF
TRBV28	TRBJ1-3	once	ASSPPRPGQGNTIY
TRBV5-8	TRBJ2-1	.	ASSLGLAGPYNEQF
TRBV5-6	TRBJ2-7	.	ASSLVSGISYEQY
TRBV2	TRBJ2-1	.	ASSKLYNEQF
TRBV2	TRBJ1-1	once	ASSDPEDPEAF
TRBV13	TRBJ1-1	.	ASSLVRNTEAF